This T cell receptor beta chain was recorded in a study of blood T cell repertoires in COVID-19. Study-level background: Sample material is recorded as cDNA or gDNA derived from T cells, B-cell-depleted T cells, or PBMCs.

The CDR3 is 13 residues long. From germline, CDR1 is GTSNPN and CDR2 SVGIG (reference sequence). Deletions cut 2 bases from V and 8 bases from J, with 15 bases between. Residents of under 25 US areas, aged about 18 to 89 years, made up the participants. TCRdb keeps only in-frame clones here, not all; method: immunoSEQ multiplex PCR. The data show 65,000 or so clones, around 65% seen once. The sequence derives from a woman aged 55 to 70 who had been exposed to COVID-19. The specimen sequenced was PBMCs or T cells enriched from blood (not recorded which). V usage is TRBV30 and J usage is TRBJ1-2; possibly TRBD1 for D (6 bases). CDR3 nucleotide sequence: TGTGCCTGGAGTAAGGGGGAAGTTGGAGGCTACACCTTC. Protein: CAWSKGEVGGYTF.